A selection of T cell receptor beta chains follows, all from one sample in a study of blood T cell repertoires in COVID-19. Using immunoSEQ multiplex PCR, the repertoire was profiled, and TCRdb retains in-frame clones only, with some absent. The table lists some 270,000 clones, 80% to 95% of them singletons. Sequencing used PBMCs or T cells enriched from blood (not recorded which). The receptors were gathered from a middle-aged man who had been exposed to COVID-19. Each CDR3 is given with its conserved first and last residue. D genes are given only for firm matches. Part of the rows lack a size; the others show once, few, many or a class for expanded clones.

j_call clone_size v_call d_call cdr3_aa cdr3_nt
TRBJ2-7 . TRBV30 TRBD1 CAWSYYRGAYEQYF TGTGCCTGGAGCTACTACAGGGGAGCCTACGAGCAGTACTTC
TRBJ2-2 once TRBV27 TRBD2 CASSLSPVTLAGDTGELFF TGTGCCAGCAGTTTATCCCCTGTGACACTAGCGGGAGACACCGGGGAGCTGTTTTTT
TRBJ1-6 . TRBV9 . CASSSGLMNSPLHF TGTGCCAGCAGCTCGGGACTGATGAATTCACCCCTCCACTTT
TRBJ2-5 . TRBV2 . CASSDNSGSQETQYF TGTGCCAGCAGTGATAATTCCGGGAGCCAAGAGACCCAGTACTTC
TRBJ1-1 . TRBV9 TRBD1 CASSVAGDRGGYEAFF TGTGCCAGCAGCGTAGCTGGGGACAGGGGGGGCTATGAAGCTTTCTTT
TRBJ2-7 . TRBV4-1 TRBD1 CASSQDQGQGAYEQYF TGCGCCAGCAGCCAAGATCAAGGACAGGGGGCTTACGAGCAGTACTTC
TRBJ1-3 . TRBV9 TRBD1 CASSTGDSGNTIYF TGTGCCAGCAGCACAGGGGATTCTGGAAACACCATATATTTT
TRBJ2-7 . TRBV12-3/TRBV12-4 . CASSAGAPYEQYF TGTGCCAGCAGTGCAGGGGCTCCCTACGAGCAGTACTTC
TRBJ1-6 once TRBV28 TRBD1 CASISGTESSPLHF TGTGCCAGCATATCCGGGACAGAGTCCTCACCCCTCCACTTT
TRBJ1-4 . TRBV5-1 TRBD1 CASSYETGTGEEKLFF TGCGCCAGCAGCTACGAAACCGGGACAGGGGAAGAAAAACTGTTTTTT
TRBJ2-7 . TRBV18 TRBD1 CASSQTGEYEQYF TGTGCCAGCTCACAGACAGGGGAGTACGAGCAGTACTTC
TRBJ2-1 once TRBV10-1 . CASSPLAEPGDEQFF TGCGCCAGCAGTCCTCTGGCGGAACCGGGGGATGAGCAGTTCTTC
TRBJ2-7 . TRBV12-3/TRBV12-4 . CASSLGSSYEQYF TGTGCCAGCAGTTTGGGCAGCTCCTACGAGCAGTACTTC
TRBJ2-5 . TRBV9 TRBD2 CASSVGLAGGGTQYF TGTGCCAGCAGCGTAGGACTAGCGGGAGGAGGGACCCAGTACTTC
TRBJ2-1 . TRBV10-3 . CAISESPFSSYNEQFF TGTGCCATCAGTGAGTCTCCTTTTAGCTCCTACAATGAGCAGTTCTTC
TRBJ2-1 . TRBV9 . CASSATKGTPNLYNEQFF TGTGCCAGCAGCGCAACAAAAGGGACTCCCAACCTCTACAATGAGCAGTTCTTC
TRBJ2-2 once TRBV4-3 TRBD2 CASSQDPSGSLDTGELFF TGCGCCAGCAGCCAAGACCCTAGCGGGAGTTTAGACACCGGGGAGCTGTTTTTT
TRBJ2-5 . TRBV28 TRBD1 CASSLAGTGKETQYF TGTGCCAGCAGTTTGGCCGGGACAGGGAAAGAGACCCAGTACTTC
TRBJ1-6 . TRBV3-1/TRBV3-2 . CASSQDGQLSSYNSPLHF TGTGCCAGCAGCCAAGATGGACAGTTGAGCTCCTATAATTCACCCCTCCACTTT
TRBJ2-7 . TRBV18 . CASSPMAGTERPYF TGTGCCAGCTCACCGATGGCGGGAACCGAAAGACCGTACTTC
TRBJ1-2 . TRBV19 . CASSIGLVNYGYTF TGTGCCAGTAGTATAGGGTTAGTGAACTATGGCTACACCTTC
TRBJ2-3 . TRBV3-1/TRBV3-2 TRBD2 CASSPLAGGLDTQYF TGTGCCAGCAGCCCGCTAGCGGGAGGCTTAGATACGCAGTATTTT
TRBJ1-5 . TRBV30 . CAWSLKGGNQPQHF TGTGCCTGGAGCCTGAAGGGAGGTAATCAGCCCCAGCATTTT
TRBJ2-3 . TRBV7-3 . CASSLTGPDTQYF TGTGCCAGCAGCTTGACAGGTCCCGATACGCAGTATTTT
TRBJ1-5 . TRBV25-1 . CARASRRGVDQPQHF TGTGCCAGGGCCAGTCGGCGGGGTGTAGACCAGCCCCAGCATTTT
TRBJ2-7 . TRBV15 TRBD2 CATSGGGLAGSYEQYF TGTGCCACCAGCGGAGGGGGACTAGCGGGTTCCTACGAGCAGTACTTC
TRBJ1-1 . TRBV30 TRBD1 CAWSQYTGTASIVERTEAFF TGTGCCTGGAGCCAATACACTGGGACAGCCTCTATTGTTGAACGCACTGAAGCTTTCTTT
TRBJ2-7 once TRBV7-9 . CASSLASGGPYEQYF TGTGCCAGCAGCTTAGCTAGCGGCGGTCCCTACGAGCAGTACTTC
TRBJ2-5 . TRBV12-5 TRBD2 CASGLRTSGSFGTQYF TGTGCTAGTGGTTTGAGGACTAGCGGGAGTTTTGGGACCCAGTACTTC
TRBJ2-2 . TRBV5-1 TRBD1 CASSLVTGGNTGELFF TGCGCCAGCAGCTTGGTCACAGGGGGCAACACCGGGGAGCTGTTTTTT
TRBJ1-6 . TRBV2 TRBD1 CASRGGQGANSPLHF TGTGCCAGCAGGGGGGGACAGGGGGCGAATTCACCCCTCCACTTT
TRBJ2-4 . TRBV4-1 TRBD2 CASSQGRGGSSLGYIQYF TGCGCCAGCAGCCAAGGGCGGGGGGGCTCGTCGTTGGGTTACATTCAGTACTTC
TRBJ2-5 . TRBV5-1 . CASSNREYQETQYF TGCGCCAGCAGCAACAGGGAATACCAAGAGACCCAGTACTTC
TRBJ2-7 . TRBV19 TRBD2 CASSPGTSGSYEQYF TGTGCCAGTAGTCCAGGGACTAGCGGGAGTTACGAGCAGTACTTC
TRBJ2-3 . TRBV4-3 TRBD2 CASSQAAAGGTDTQYF TGCGCCAGCAGCCAGGCGGCAGCGGGAGGTACAGATACGCAGTATTTT
TRBJ2-3 medium-sized TRBV6-4 . CASSGGSTDTQYF TGTGCCAGCAGTGGCGGGAGCACAGATACGCAGTATTTT
TRBJ2-7 . TRBV11-2 . CASSPSPAASYEQYF TGTGCCAGCAGCCCATCCCCAGCGGCATCCTACGAGCAGTACTTC
TRBJ1-1 . TRBV6-5 TRBD1 CASRETGDTEAFF TGTGCCAGCAGGGAGACAGGGGACACTGAAGCTTTCTTT
TRBJ2-3 . TRBV5-6 TRBD2 CASSLDLAGSTDTQYF TGTGCCAGCAGCCTGGACTTAGCGGGAAGCACAGATACGCAGTATTTT
TRBJ1-3 once TRBV4-1 TRBD1 CASSPQFPGQSSGNTIYF TGCGCCAGCAGCCCCCAATTTCCGGGACAGAGCTCTGGAAACACCATATATTTT
TRBJ1-2 . TRBV25-1 . CASSDPATDGSGGYTF TGTGCCAGCAGTGATCCTGCAACAGACGGATCTGGTGGCTACACCTTC
TRBJ1-1 . TRBV9 . CASSRGVDTEAFF TGTGCCAGCAGCCGGGGGGTCGACACTGAAGCTTTCTTT
TRBJ2-1 . TRBV27 TRBD2 CASSLTSGYNEQFF TGTGCCAGCAGTTTAACTAGCGGATACAATGAGCAGTTCTTC
TRBJ2-4 . TRBV4-3 . CASSQDWAAKNIQYF TGCGCCAGCAGCCAAGATTGGGCAGCCAAAAACATTCAGTACTTC
TRBJ1-5 . TRBV30 TRBD1 CAWSVHRGQGANQPQHF TGTGCCTGGAGTGTACACCGAGGACAGGGGGCAAATCAGCCCCAGCATTTT
TRBJ2-7 . TRBV10-2 TRBD2 CASSESGLAGPLEEQYF TGCGCCAGCAGTGAGTCGGGACTAGCGGGACCCTTAGAGGAGCAGTACTTC
TRBJ2-2 . TRBV28 TRBD2 CASSSLLAGGTGELFF TGTGCCAGCAGTTCCCTACTAGCGGGAGGTACCGGGGAGCTGTTTTTT
TRBJ2-7 . TRBV9 . CASSVGSPLSEQYF TGTGCCAGCAGCGTAGGAAGCCCCCTGAGCGAGCAGTACTTC
TRBJ2-7 once TRBV19 . CASSISRVYEQYF TGTGCCAGTAGTATATCCAGGGTCTACGAGCAGTACTTC
TRBJ2-1 once TRBV29-1 . CSALGRLGGGNEQFF TGCAGCGCTTTGGGGCGACTAGGGGGGGGCAATGAGCAGTTCTTC
TRBJ2-1 . TRBV10-3 TRBD2 CAISERSGTYNEQFF TGTGCCATCAGTGAGAGGAGCGGGACTTACAATGAGCAGTTCTTC
TRBJ1-4 . TRBV6-5 . CASSENSDEKLFF TGTGCCAGCTCCGAGAATTCGGATGAAAAACTGTTTTTT
TRBJ1-4 . TRBV11-2 TRBD1 CASSFQQGIGEKLFF TGTGCCAGCAGCTTCCAACAGGGGATAGGAGAAAAACTGTTTTTT
TRBJ2-7 . TRBV5-1 . CASSRGGVAYEQYF TGCGCCAGCAGCCGCGGGGGCGTCGCCTACGAGCAGTACTTC
TRBJ2-3 . TRBV21-1 . CASSLAAGAADTQYF TGTGCCAGCAGCCTCGCGGCGGGAGCGGCAGATACGCAGTATTTT
TRBJ2-3 . TRBV28 TRBD2 CASSLRTSGYTDTQYF TGTGCCAGCAGTTTGCGGACTAGCGGCTACACAGATACGCAGTATTTT
TRBJ2-4 . TRBV6-2/TRBV6-3 TRBD1 CASSQGARNIQYF TGTGCCAGCAGTCAGGGGGCACGAAACATTCAGTACTTC
TRBJ1-5 . TRBV6-5 . CASRPDSNQPQHF TGTGCCAGCAGGCCAGATAGCAATCAGCCCCAGCATTTT
TRBJ1-5 . TRBV20-1 . CSASGGLNSQPQHF TGCAGTGCGAGTGGGGGACTCAATTCCCAGCCCCAGCATTTT